Shown below are 9 T cell receptor beta chains from a single sample sequenced in a study of neurological immune-mediated disorders. Time point of the sample: longitudinal time-point 3. From the 5' RACE reads, TCRdb called clonotypes with MiXCR, one entry per CDR3 protein. The table records fewer than 85,000 distinct CDR3 sequences, approximately 4.6% of them present only once. Sequencing input: PBMCs. These receptors were collected from a woman aged 55-70 years with multiple sclerosis.

A few counts support this clonotype. This chain uses TRBV18 with TRBJ2-6; 8 bases fit TRBD1. Losses at the gene ends were 1 base for V and 0 bases for J; bases not matched to a gene: 2. The CDR3 is 17 residues long. Looked up from germline, CDR1 is KGHSH and CDR2 is LQKENI. The CDR3 here is CASSPLTGASGANVLTF. The CDR3 DNA follows: TGTGCCAGCTCACCACTGACAGGGGCCTCTGGGGCCAACGTCCTGACTTTC.

This clonotype was counted only a few times. The DNA for the CDR3 is TGTGCCAGCAGCACAACTAACTACGAGCAGTACTTC. It yields the protein CASSTTNYEQYF. The chain has TRBV7-9 and TRBJ2-7; no clear D gene. The CDR3 extends over 12 amino acids. V was pared by 5 bases and J by 3 bases, with 8 bases between. Germline V CDR1 and CDR2: SEHNR, FQNEAQ (reference sequence).

There are many counts of this clonotype. The chain has TRBV12-3 or TRBV12-4 and TRBJ2-5; 8 bases fit TRBD1. The CDR3 extends over 14 amino acids. V was clipped by 5 bases and J by 3 bases; unmatched bases: 5. The CDR3 DNA reads as TGTGCCAGCAGTCGGGACAGGTTTGAAGAGACCCAGTACTTC. This encodes CASSRDRFEETQYF.

Ten or more counts support this clonotype. The V and J genes are TRBV5-5 and TRBJ1-5; TRBD1 matches at 7 bases. Germline V gene sequence: CDR1 SGHKS, CDR2 YYEKEE (reference sequence). V shed 4 bases and J 0 bases; nucleotides not matched to a gene: 7. The CDR3 is made up of 16 amino acids. CDR3 DNA: TGTGCCAGCAGCCCGGACAGGTCTTTTAGCAATCAGCCCCAGCATTTT. Encoded protein: CASSPDRSFSNQPQHF.

Of note for this clonotype: A much larger clone lies a single base off, so this may be a read error. The CDR3 DNA is TGTGCCAGCAGTATACGGGACATGCTGGGCTACACCTTC. Its protein product is CASSIRDMLGYTF. The chain recombines TRBV28 with TRBJ1-2; D may be TRBD1 (6 bases). V lost 5 bases to trimming and J lost 8 bases, with 15 bases between them. Germline V gene data show CDR1 as MDHEN and CDR2 as SYDVKM. The CDR3 runs 13 residues.

Many counts were recorded for this clonotype. V usage is TRBV12-3 or TRBV12-4 and J usage is TRBJ2-5; 14 bases are shared with TRBD2. V shed 4 bases, J shed 3 bases, and the junction held 4 bases outside the gene matches. The CDR3 contains 16 residues. The CDR3 bases are TGTGCCAGCAGTTCCCTGACTAGCGGGGGGGAAGAGACCCAGTACTTC. Protein product: CASSSLTSGGEETQYF.

This clonotype was observed at least ten times. V usage is TRBV10-3 and J usage is TRBJ2-3, with D perhaps matching TRBD2 (6 bases). The CDR3 covers 14 residues. Trimming pared 4 bases from V and 5 bases from J, leaving 13 bases between. Germline lookup yields CDR1 ENHRY and CDR2 SYGVKD. The CDR3 sequence is CAISGMGSGDTQYF. The CDR3, as DNA: TGTGCCATCAGTGGGATGGGTAGCGGAGATACGCAGTATTTT.

There are many counts of this clonotype. The genes are TRBV20-1 and TRBJ1-2; TRBD1 aligns across 7 bases. This CDR3 spans 14 amino acids. Germline V CDR1 and CDR2: DFQATT, SNEGSKA (reference sequence). V lost 4 bases, J lost 4 bases, and 9 bases stayed unmatched. The chain's CDR3 is CSAKAGGGIYGYTF. CDR3 in DNA: TGCAGTGCTAAGGCAGGGGGTGGGATCTATGGCTACACCTTC.

This clonotype was counted at least ten times. The chain links TRBV5-1 to TRBJ2-3; maybe TRBD2 (5 bases). The germline CDR1 and CDR2 sequences are SGHRS and YFSETQ. The CDR3 length is 13 residues. The germline V and J ends were trimmed by 0 bases and 5 bases, with 7 bases remaining between them. CDR3: CASSLGTLDTQYF. Written as DNA, the CDR3 is TGCGCCAGCAGCTTGGGGACTTTAGATACGCAGTATTTT.